This T cell receptor (beta chain) was recorded in a study of T cell clonotyping in hematopoietic cell transplantation. TCRdb keeps only in-frame clones here, not all; method: immunoSEQ multiplex PCR. This sample yields some 16,000 clones, of which 92% are seen a single time; approximately 5% belongs to the top ten. The CDR3 spans 13 residues. V lost 5 bases and J 3 bases, leaving 10 bases between the germline ends. Germline CDR1 is SEHNR and CDR2 is FQNEAQ (reference sequence). Of note for this clone: What it recognizes is unknown.

Study-wide results and limits: At the given depth, recipient repertoires were over 97% de novo clonotypes. After transplant, recipient diversity fell while pathologically expanded clonotypes grew through day 180. Without cell sorting, CD4 versus CD8 contributions remain unresolved. Broader posttransplant TCR repertoire diversity was predicted by graft donor and pretransplant recipient Inverse Simpson Index values.

The receptor comes from a man aged 35 to 55 in good health. Some clones in this sample may be carry-over from other donors' samples. The chain recombines TRBV7-9 with TRBJ2-5; D remains unclear. The sample was peripheral blood mononuclear cells. CDR3 in DNA: TGTGCCAGCAGCCTCGACGGAGAAGAGACCCAGTACTTC. Protein: CASSLDGEETQYF.